The entry that follows covers one T cell receptor beta chain sequence. Its target is not known. Sequencing was at survey level. Here immunoSEQ multiplex PCR was the method, and the copy in TCRdb shows in-frame clones only, minus some. The sample consists of around 100,000 clones, 72% of them appearing once. This record belongs to a study of fetal regulatory T cell absence and autoimmunity. Study in general: Without clinical diabetes, IPEX patients showed exocrine pancreas autoimmunity. Whole-study findings and limits: In IPEX, the enrichment was taken to support antigen-driven autoimmunity before birth. Cord blood and pancreas showed broadly similar TRB gene family usage.

The germline V and J ends were trimmed by 4 bases and 2 bases, with 9 bases remaining between them. The CDR3 totals 14 residues. Per germline, CDR1 LGHNA and CDR2 YSLEER. Sequencing was done on a sample of pancreas tissue. The chain links TRBV4-3 to TRBJ2-4, with D possibly matching TRBD1 (6 bases). This clonotype was obtained from a male donor with IPEX syndrome. CDR3 loop: CASSRDRSKNIQYF. The CDR3 bases are TGCGCCAGCAGCCGAGACAGGTCCAAAAACATTCAGTACTTC.